Listed below are T cell receptor beta chains from one sample, sequenced in a study of cytomegalovirus exposure and HLA in healthy donors. Measured with immunoSEQ multiplex PCR; TCRdb has only the in-frame clones, and not every one. In the table there are about 120,000 clones, around 79% of which are singletons. Sequencing was performed on PBMCs. These receptors were collected from a woman between 18 and 30 years old in good health and CMV-seronegative. Each CDR3 is given with its conserved first and last residue. The D gene is left open where the match is weak. Not all rows give a size; the values are once, few, many and, for expanded clones, a class.

j_call d_call v_call clone_size cdr3_nt cdr3_aa
TRBJ2-3 TRBD2 TRBV2 few TGTGCCAGCAGTCGGGAAGGTAGCGGGAGTCATACGCAGTATTTT CASSREGSGSHTQYF
TRBJ2-5 TRBD2 TRBV6-5 NA TGTGCCAGCAGTTACTCGACAACTAGCGGGGTAAAGACCCAGTACTTC CASSYSTTSGVKTQYF
TRBJ1-5 NA TRBV6-1 NA TGTGCCAGCAGTGAAGGGCACCTCAATCAGCCCCAGCATTTT CASSEGHLNQPQHF
TRBJ2-5 TRBD2 TRBV11-2 NA TGTGCCAGCAGCTGGGGACTAACGGGAGGGCCGGGCGAGACCCAGTACTTC CASSWGLTGGPGETQYF
TRBJ2-7 NA TRBV19 once TGTGCCAGTAGGGGCTCCGCGACAGGTCCATACGAGCAGTACTTC CASRGSATGPYEQYF
TRBJ1-2 TRBD1 TRBV11-1 NA TGTGCCAGCAGCTCGTGGACAGGGCCGGACACCTTC CASSSWTGPDTF
TRBJ2-2 TRBD2 TRBV19 once TGTGCCAGTATTCCCACGGGGGGTTCAAACACCGGGGAGCTGTTTTTT CASIPTGGSNTGELFF
TRBJ1-2 TRBD1 TRBV4-1 NA TGCGCCAGCAGCCACCTTACAGGGGCGGGCTACACCTTC CASSHLTGAGYTF
TRBJ2-5 TRBD2 TRBV18 once TGTGCCAGCTCACCGGGACTAGCTGAGACCCAGTACTTC CASSPGLAETQYF
TRBJ2-6 NA TRBV6-4 NA TGTGCCAGCAGTGGAGGGAACAGTAGTTCCTCTGGGGCCAACGTCCTGACTTTC CASSGGNSSSSGANVLTF
TRBJ1-5 TRBD1 TRBV10-3 NA TGTGCCATCAGTGGGACAGGCATAAGCAATCAGCCCCAGCATTTT CAISGTGISNQPQHF
TRBJ1-2 TRBD1 TRBV9 NA TGTGCCAGCAGCGTATCCGGGCAGGGGGCAGGCCCCTATGGCTACACCTTC CASSVSGQGAGPYGYTF
TRBJ2-7 TRBD2 TRBV10-2 NA TGCGCCAGCAGTGGACTAGCGGGACGCTCCTACGAGCAGTACTTC CASSGLAGRSYEQYF
TRBJ2-7 NA TRBV15 NA TGTGCCACCAGCAGACCTACCTACGAGCAGTACTTC CATSRPTYEQYF
TRBJ2-1 NA TRBV19 NA TGTGCCAGTAGTCCCCCGAGGGCTAGCTCCTACAATGAGCAGTTCTTC CASSPPRASSYNEQFF
TRBJ1-2 TRBD1 TRBV5-1 NA TGCGCCAGCAGCTTGATGGGCCAGGGGGATGGTGGCTACACCTTC CASSLMGQGDGGYTF
TRBJ2-1 TRBD2 TRBV7-8 NA TGTGCCAGCAGCAGGGGAGGGGCAGGTGAGCAGTTCTTC CASSRGGAGEQFF
TRBJ1-4 NA TRBV29-1 NA TGCAGCGTTGAGGGGCCCCAGAATGAAAAACTGTTTTTT CSVEGPQNEKLFF